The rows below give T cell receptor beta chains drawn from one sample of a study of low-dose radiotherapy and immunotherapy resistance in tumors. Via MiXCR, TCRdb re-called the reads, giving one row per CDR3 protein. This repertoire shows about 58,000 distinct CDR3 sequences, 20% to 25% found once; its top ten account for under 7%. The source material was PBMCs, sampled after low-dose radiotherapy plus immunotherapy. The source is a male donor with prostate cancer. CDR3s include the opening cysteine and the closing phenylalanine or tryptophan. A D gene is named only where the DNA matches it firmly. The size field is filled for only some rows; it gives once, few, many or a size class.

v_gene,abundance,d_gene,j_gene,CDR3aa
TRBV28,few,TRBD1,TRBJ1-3,CASRTGVPSGNTIYF
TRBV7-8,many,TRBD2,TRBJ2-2,CASSSPLGGDTGELFF
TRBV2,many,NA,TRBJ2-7,CASSDREFAYEQYF
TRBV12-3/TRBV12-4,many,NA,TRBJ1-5,CASSLRENQPQHF
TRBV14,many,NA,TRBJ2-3,CASSPAGVDTQYF
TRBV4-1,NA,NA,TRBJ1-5,CASSQDAENNQPQHF
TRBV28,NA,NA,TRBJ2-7,CASSSLVGSSYEQYF
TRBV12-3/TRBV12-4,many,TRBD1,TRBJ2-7,CASGQGVYEQYF
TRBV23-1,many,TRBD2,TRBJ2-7,CASSLLLAGGKYPTQQYF
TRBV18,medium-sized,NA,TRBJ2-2,CASSPPKGPVTGELFF
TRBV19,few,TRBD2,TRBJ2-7,CASSLAGDPYEQYF
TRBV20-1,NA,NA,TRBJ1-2,CSARVASYGYTF
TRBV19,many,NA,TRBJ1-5,CASSMGQFNQPQHF
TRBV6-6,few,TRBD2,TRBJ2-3,CASSSLGLEPDTQYF
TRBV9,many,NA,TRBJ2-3,CASSVAQGTDTQYF
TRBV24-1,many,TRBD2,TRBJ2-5,CATSDLTSEETQYF
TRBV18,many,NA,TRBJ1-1,CASSEGQNTEAFF
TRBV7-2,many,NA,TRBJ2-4,CASSLGLGIQYF
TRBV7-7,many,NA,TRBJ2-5,CASSLGDTDEETQYF
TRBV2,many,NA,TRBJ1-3,CASRVEFSGNTIYF
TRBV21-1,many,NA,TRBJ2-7,CASSRGCADRDNSYEQYF
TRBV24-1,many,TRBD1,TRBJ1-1,CATASRDRVSEAFF
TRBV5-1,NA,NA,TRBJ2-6,CASSLVGEGANVLTF
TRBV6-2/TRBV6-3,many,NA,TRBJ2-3,CASRTGGDTQYF
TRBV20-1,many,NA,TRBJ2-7,CSARKRQYEQYF
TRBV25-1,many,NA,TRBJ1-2,CASSDRGVYGYTF
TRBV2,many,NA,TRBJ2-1,CASSWASRDNEQFF
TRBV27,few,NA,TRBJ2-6,CASSYMGNSGANVLTF
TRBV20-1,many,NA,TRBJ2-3,CSALTIEGSSTDTQYF
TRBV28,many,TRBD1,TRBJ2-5,CASTTQTGFGQETQYF
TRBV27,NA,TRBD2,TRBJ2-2,CASSLLAGGPWTGELFF
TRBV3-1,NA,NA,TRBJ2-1,CASSQDRLTYNEQFF
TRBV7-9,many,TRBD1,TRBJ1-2,CASSLAVAGGYGYTF
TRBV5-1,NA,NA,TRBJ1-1,CASSLSAGTEAFF
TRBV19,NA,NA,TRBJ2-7,CASSTGGTRSYEQYF
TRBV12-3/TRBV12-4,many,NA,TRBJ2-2,CASSQTGNTGELFF
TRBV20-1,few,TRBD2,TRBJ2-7,CSAHGTSGYEQYF
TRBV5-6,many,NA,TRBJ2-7,CASTPVSGLGGYEQYF
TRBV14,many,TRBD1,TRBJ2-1,CASSQGQGLRGQQFF
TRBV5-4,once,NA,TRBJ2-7,CASSSHNRPYEQYF
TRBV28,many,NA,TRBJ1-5,CASKKRRTGAGSRGNQPQHF
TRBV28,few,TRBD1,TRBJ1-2,CASSPTGGQGSYGYTF
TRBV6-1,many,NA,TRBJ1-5,CASGTLMGSQPQHF
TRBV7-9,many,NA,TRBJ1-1,CASSSRFNSREMNTEAFF
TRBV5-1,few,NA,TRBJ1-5,CASSLIPGGNQPQHF
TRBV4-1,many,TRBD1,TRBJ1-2,CASSRGQGFAMGGYTF
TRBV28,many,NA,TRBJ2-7,CASSLRGSYEQYF
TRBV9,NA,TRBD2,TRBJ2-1,CASSVGVLGLAERQFF
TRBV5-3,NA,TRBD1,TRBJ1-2,CASSLVGRGQGYGYTF
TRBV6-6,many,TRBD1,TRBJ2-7,CASRTGFNEQYF
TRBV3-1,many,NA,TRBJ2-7,CASSQTGPYEQYF
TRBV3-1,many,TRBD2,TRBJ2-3,CASSRSGADTQYF
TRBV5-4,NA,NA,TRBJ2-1,CASSLGGLYNEQFF